This T cell receptor (beta chain) was profiled in a study of OX40 agonist ivuxolimab in advanced cancers. CDR3 length: 13 amino acids. V shed 5 bases and J shed 5 bases, with 12 bases lying between them. The germline CDR1 and CDR2 sequences are SQVTM and ANQGSEA. Whole-study findings and limits: At doses 0.1 to 3.0 mg/kg, CD4+ and CD8+ clones expanded. A proportion of nonresponders additionally exhibited low normalized T-cell clonal expansion.

This clone was observed a few times. Its antigen is not known. The method was immunoSEQ multiplex PCR; TCRdb's version includes in-frame clones alone and lacks a portion of them. The sample contains more than 10,000 clones, 70% to 75% of which appear only once. Blood sampling took place at baseline, cycle 4 day 1, and cycle 7 day 1. The chain uses TRBV29-1 and TRBJ1-4, with a tentative D call TRBD1 (5 bases). Sequenced here: CD4+ or CD8+ T cells sorted from blood, sampled in a trial of the OX40 agonist ivuxolimab. This clonotype originated in an adult with an advanced solid tumor such as melanoma, head and neck, liver or kidney cancer. The CDR3 region has the DNA TGCAGCGTTCGGGACGATGGAAATGAAAAACTGTTTTTT. It specifies CSVRDDGNEKLFF.